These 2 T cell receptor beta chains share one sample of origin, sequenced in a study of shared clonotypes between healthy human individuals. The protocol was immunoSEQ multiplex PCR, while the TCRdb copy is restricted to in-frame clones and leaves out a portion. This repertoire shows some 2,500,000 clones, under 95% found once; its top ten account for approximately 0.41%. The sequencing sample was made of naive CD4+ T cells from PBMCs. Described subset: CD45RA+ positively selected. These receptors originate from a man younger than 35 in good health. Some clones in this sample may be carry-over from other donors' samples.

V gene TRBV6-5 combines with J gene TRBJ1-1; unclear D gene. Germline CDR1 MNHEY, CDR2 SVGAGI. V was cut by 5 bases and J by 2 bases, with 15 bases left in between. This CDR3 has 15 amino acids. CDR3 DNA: TGTGCCAGCAGTCCACCTACCGTGATTAACACTGAAGCTTTCTTT. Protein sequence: CASSPPTVINTEAFF.

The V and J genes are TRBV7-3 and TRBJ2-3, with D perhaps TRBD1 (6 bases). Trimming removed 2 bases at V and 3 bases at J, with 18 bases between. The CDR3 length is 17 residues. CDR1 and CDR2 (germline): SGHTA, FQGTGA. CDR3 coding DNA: TGTGCCAGCAGCTTAGGGCCCCTAGGGGGTTCTACAGATACGCAGTATTTT. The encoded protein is CASSLGPLGGSTDTQYF.